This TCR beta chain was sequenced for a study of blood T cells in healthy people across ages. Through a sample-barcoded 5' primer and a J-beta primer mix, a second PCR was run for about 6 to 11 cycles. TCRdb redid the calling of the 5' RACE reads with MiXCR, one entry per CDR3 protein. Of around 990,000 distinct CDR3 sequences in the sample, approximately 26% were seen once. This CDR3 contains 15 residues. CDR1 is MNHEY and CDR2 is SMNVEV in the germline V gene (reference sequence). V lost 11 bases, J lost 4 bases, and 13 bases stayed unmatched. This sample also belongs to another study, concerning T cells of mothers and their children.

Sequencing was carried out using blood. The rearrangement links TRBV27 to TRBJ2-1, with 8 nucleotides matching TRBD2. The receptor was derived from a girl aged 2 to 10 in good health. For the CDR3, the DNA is TGTGCCGGCTCCTTTACGACGGGAGGGTACAATGAGCAGTTCTTC. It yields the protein CAGSFTTGGYNEQFF.